This is a list of T cell receptor beta chains from one sample in a study of read filtering for tumor transcriptome and immune sequencing. TCRdb fed the reads into MiXCR, producing one record per CDR3 protein. The sample consists of tens of thousands of distinct CDR3 sequences, roughly 20% of them appearing once. The sequenced sample consisted of a population of CD138-negative cells sorted from bone marrow. The receptors derive from a donor aged 40 or over with multiple myeloma. Both conserved end residues are trimmed from each CDR3. Fields, in order: J gene, V gene, CDR3 protein.

TRBJ2-1,TRBV7-8,ASSPGLLKLPGDNEQF
TRBJ2-3,TRBV6-4,ASSEGARTDTQY
TRBJ1-5,TRBV7-3,ASRLGTSIGQPQH
TRBJ1-5,TRBV6-1,ASSEVGGRSNQPQH
TRBJ1-5,TRBV12-3/TRBV12-4,ASSLSGGNQPQH
TRBJ2-1,TRBV11-2,ASSPVGLAPNEQF
TRBJ2-2,TRBV20-1,SARGGQGAYGELF
TRBJ2-1,TRBV7-9,ASSLLERGDEQF
TRBJ1-1,TRBV30,AWSSRAEAF
TRBJ2-1,TRBV29-1,SVDLLSSYNEQF
TRBJ1-5,TRBV3-1,ASSQRGGLGQPQH
TRBJ1-5,TRBV20-1,SARVGTGVGGQPQH
TRBJ2-3,TRBV28,ASSIAGTSGTAADTQY
TRBJ2-1,TRBV28,ASRTSGRRSEQF
TRBJ2-2,TRBV28,ASSSHYTGELF
TRBJ2-1,TRBV6-5,ASSPGLTYNEQF
TRBJ2-7,TRBV29-1,SVVWNSILDEQY
TRBJ2-3,TRBV3-1,ASSQNSGSVVDTQY
TRBJ2-3,TRBV20-1,SAIRDTDTQY
TRBJ2-7,TRBV28,ASSLRGDLVLEQY
TRBJ2-1,TRBV18,ASSQTGTSTEQF
TRBJ2-1,TRBV19,ASNIAAGGHEQF
TRBJ2-1,TRBV10-3,AIKGTSGSGEQF
TRBJ2-3,TRBV28,ASSLTSHTDTQY
TRBJ2-5,TRBV2,ASSDGLAGVGETQY
TRBJ2-1,TRBV28,ASSFSSLGYNEQF
TRBJ2-7,TRBV6-6,ASIPTGGYEQY
TRBJ2-1,TRBV5-1,ASSNIVTDEQF
TRBJ2-1,TRBV12-3/TRBV12-4,ASSFQREGHPF
TRBJ2-1,TRBV7-2,ASSFRGSSYNEQF
TRBJ2-4,TRBV5-1,ASSFAGAKNIQY
TRBJ2-6,TRBV13,ASRPTGVWWANVLT
TRBJ2-1,TRBV7-9,ASRTATPGNEQF
TRBJ2-1,TRBV7-3,ASSLTGVDNEQF
TRBJ2-1,TRBV28,ASSTLRGASYNEQF